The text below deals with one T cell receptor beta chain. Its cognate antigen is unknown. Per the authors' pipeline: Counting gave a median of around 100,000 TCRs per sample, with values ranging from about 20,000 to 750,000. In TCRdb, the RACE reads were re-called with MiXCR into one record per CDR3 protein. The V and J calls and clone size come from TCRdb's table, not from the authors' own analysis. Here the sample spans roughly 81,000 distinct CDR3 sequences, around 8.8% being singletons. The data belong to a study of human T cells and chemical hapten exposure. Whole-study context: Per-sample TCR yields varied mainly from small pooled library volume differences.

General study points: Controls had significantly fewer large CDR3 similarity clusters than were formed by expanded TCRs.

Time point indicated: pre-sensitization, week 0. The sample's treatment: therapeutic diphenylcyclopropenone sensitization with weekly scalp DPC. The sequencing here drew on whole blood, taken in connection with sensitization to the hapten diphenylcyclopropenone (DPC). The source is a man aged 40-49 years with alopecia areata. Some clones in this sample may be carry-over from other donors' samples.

CDR3 protein: CAISEFSGTGLVEQYF. CDR3 DNA sequence: TGTGCCATCAGTGAGTTCTCCGGGACAGGGCTTGTCGAGCAGTACTTC. The rearrangement joins TRBV10-3 to TRBJ2-7; 9 bases agree with TRBD1. V was clipped by 1 base and J by 6 bases; unmatched bases: 10. Germline V gene sequence: CDR1 ENHRY, CDR2 SYGVKD. This CDR3 is built from 16 residues.